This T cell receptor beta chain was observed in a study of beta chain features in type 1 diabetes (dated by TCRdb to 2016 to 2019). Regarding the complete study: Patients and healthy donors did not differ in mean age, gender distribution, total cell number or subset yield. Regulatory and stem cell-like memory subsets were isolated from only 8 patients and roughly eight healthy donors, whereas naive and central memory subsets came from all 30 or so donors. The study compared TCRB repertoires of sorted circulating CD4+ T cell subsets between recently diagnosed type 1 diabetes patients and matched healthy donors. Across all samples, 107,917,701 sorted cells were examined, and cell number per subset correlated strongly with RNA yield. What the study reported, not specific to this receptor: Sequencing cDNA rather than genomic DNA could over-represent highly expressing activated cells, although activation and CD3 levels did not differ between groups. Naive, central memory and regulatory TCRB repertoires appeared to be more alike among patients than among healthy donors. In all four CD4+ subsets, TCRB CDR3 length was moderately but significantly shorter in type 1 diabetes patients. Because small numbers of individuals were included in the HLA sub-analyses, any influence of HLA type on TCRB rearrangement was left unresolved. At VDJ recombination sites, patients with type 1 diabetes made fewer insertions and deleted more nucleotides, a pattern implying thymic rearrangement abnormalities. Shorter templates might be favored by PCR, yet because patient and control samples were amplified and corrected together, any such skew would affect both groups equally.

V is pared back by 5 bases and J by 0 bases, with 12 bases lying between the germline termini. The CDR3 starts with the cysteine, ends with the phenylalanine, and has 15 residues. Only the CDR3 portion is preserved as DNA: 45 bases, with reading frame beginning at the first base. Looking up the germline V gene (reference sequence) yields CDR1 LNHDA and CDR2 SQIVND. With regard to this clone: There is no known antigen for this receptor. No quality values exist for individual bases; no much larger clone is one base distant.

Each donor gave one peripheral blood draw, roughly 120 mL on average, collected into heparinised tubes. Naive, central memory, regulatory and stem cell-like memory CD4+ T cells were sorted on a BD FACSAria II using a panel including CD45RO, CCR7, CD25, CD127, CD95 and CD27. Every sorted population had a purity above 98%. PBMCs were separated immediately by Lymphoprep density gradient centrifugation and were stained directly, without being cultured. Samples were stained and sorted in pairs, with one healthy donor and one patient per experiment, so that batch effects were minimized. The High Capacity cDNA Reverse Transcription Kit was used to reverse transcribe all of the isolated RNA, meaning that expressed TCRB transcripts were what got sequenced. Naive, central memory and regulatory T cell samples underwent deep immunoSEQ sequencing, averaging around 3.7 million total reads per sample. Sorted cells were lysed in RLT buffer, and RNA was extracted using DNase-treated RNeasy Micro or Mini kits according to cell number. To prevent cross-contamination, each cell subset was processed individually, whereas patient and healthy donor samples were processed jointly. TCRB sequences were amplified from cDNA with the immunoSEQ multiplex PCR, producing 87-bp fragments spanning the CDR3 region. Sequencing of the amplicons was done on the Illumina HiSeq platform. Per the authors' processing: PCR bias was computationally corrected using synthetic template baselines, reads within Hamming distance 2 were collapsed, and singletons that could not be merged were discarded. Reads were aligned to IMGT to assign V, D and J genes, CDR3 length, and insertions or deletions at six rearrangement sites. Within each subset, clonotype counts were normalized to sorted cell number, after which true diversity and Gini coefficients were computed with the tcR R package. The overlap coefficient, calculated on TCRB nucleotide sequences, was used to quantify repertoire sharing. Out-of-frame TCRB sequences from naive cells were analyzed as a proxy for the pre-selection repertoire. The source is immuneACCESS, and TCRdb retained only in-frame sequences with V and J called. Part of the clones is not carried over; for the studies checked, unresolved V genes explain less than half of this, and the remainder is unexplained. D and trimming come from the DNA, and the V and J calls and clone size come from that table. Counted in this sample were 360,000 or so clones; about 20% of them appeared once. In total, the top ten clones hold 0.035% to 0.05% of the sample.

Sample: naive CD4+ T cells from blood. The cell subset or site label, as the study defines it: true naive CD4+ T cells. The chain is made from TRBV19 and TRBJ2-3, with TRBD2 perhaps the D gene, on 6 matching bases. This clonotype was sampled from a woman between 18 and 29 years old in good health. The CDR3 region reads CASSYRDLSTDTQYF. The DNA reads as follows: TGTGCCAGTAGTTACCGGGACTTAAGCACAGATACGCAGTATTTT.